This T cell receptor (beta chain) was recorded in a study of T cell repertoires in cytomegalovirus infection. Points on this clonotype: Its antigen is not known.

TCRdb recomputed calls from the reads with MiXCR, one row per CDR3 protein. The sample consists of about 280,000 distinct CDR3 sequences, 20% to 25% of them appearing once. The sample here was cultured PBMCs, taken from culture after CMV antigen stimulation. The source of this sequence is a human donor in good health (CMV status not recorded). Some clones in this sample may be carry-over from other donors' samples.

DNA for the CDR3: TGTGCCAGCAGCCAGGAATCTGGTGTTATCACTGAAGCTTTCTTT. Amino acid sequence: CASSQESGVITEAFF. The chain employs TRBV2 and TRBJ1-1; D gene ambiguous. The CDR3 contains 15 residues. Germline-derived CDR1 and CDR2 are SNHLY and FYNNEI. V was pared by 6 bases and J by 4 bases, with 18 bases between.